What follows describes a single T cell receptor beta chain. The specificity of this receptor is unknown. One base away there is no much larger clone; base qualities are not given. The cysteine opens and the phenylalanine closes a CDR3 of 16 amino acids. CDR3 DNA is the only sequence kept; it has 48 bases, read in frame from the first base. Here V drops 7 bases and J drops 4 bases, and the junction holds 12 bases not matched to any gene. From a lookup of the germline V gene, CDR1 and CDR2 are SGHTA and FQGNSA. Positive magnetic bead selection on an AutoMACS was used to isolate CD4+ and CD8+ cells, with flow cytometry used to check purity. Clonal expansions were first screened by flow cytometry with a TCR V beta antibody panel, then characterized by TCRB deep sequencing of sorted CD8+ fractions. Peripheral blood mononuclear cells were isolated by Ficoll-Paque PLUS density gradient separation. Nucleospin Tissue or Tissue XS kits were used to extract DNA from CD4-enriched, CD8-enriched or PBMC samples, and a Qubit 2.0 fluorometer was used for quantification.

This sample is drawn from a study of somatic mutations in cytotoxic T cells in rheumatoid arthritis listed by TCRdb under 2017. The study in broad terms: Right after diagnosis and prior to the start of any treatment, approximately 30 ml EDTA of peripheral blood was drawn from patients. The median ages of the patient and control groups were essentially identical. A total of more than 55 rheumatoid arthritis patients and 20 or so healthy controls underwent TCRB deep sequencing. Some V beta antibody-stained T-cell populations were flow-sorted on a FACSAria II or Sony SH800 at nearly 100% purity, and sorted V beta1+ cells also underwent TCRB sequencing. Whether expanded CD8+ T-cell clones in untreated, newly diagnosed rheumatoid arthritis carry somatic mutations was the study question, and clonality was characterized with TCRB deep sequencing. Study-wide findings and limitations: The finding that TRBV07 was slightly underrepresented in patients was left unadjusted for multiple comparisons. Viral specificity could not be ruled out by absence from virus-specific databases, and the antigen targets of the expanded CD8+ clones remained unknown. Rheumatoid arthritis patients and age-matched healthy controls did not significantly differ in CD8+ T-cell clonality. In about an eighth of the roughly 65 patients, more than 20% of CD8+ cells belonged to the largest CD8+ clone, while several identical CD8+ TCRB sequences were shared between blood and synovial fluid. CD8+ clonality increased with age in patients (Spearman r ≈ 0.46) but not in healthy controls.

TCRB CDR3 sequencing used the immunoSEQ assay on genomic DNA. The source study handled its data this way. Patient CD8+ clones larger than 1% were compared against published virus-specific TCRB sequences, and only a few matched. Only productive TCRB rearrangements were included in the analyses. Clonality was expressed as a Shannon entropy-based productive clonality index, with each clone defined by a unique TCRB CDR3 sequence. The template counts of each clone relative to the total templates per sample were used to calculate repertoire overlap between two samples. Flow cytometry-measured V-gene usage correlated with V-gene usage from TCRB sequencing, with a Spearman r of approximately 0.55. As stored in TCRdb, this immuneACCESS dataset retains in-frame rearrangements with V and J assigned. A fraction of the clones does not appear; measured against another copy, unresolved V genes explain less than half of the discrepancy, and the remainder lacks a known reason. V and J calls and clone size follow that table, whereas D and trimming were derived from the DNA. Here the sample has some 9,600 clones; around nine tenths occur a single time. The leading ten clones occupy about 15% of the sample.

The chain couples TRBV7-2 to TRBJ2-1; 8 middle bases align to TRBD2. Sequencing used CD8+ T cells sorted from blood. The receptor comes from a woman younger than 35 with rheumatoid arthritis. The CDR3 reads as follows: CASTPRGGYSYNEQFF. The DNA sequence follows: TGTGCCAGCACCCCACGGGGGGGCTATTCATACAATGAGCAGTTCTTC.